Below, 8 T cell receptor beta chains from the same sample are listed, as sequenced in a study of blood T cell repertoires in COVID-19. Only in-frame clones appear in the TCRdb table, and some are missing; sequencing was by immunoSEQ multiplex PCR. The table has around 150,000 clones, around 90% seen once. Sequences were obtained from peripheral blood. These receptors were collected from a man in his late teens or twenties with acute or convalescent COVID-19.

V usage is TRBV13 and J usage is TRBJ2-1; 8 bases line up with TRBD2. The J segment lost 0 bases and the V segment lost 1 base, leaving 11 bases of the junction unmatched. CDR1 and CDR2 from the germline V gene are PRHDT and FYEKMQ (reference sequence). This CDR3 comprises 19 residues. In DNA form, the CDR3 reads TGTGCCAGCAGCTTAGTGTCCCTATTAGCGGGGAGCTCCTACAATGAGCAGTTCTTC. Protein sequence: CASSLVSLLAGSSYNEQFF.

The chain has TRBV5-1 and TRBJ1-2, with 8 bases fitting TRBD1. V was pared by 3 bases and J by 2 bases, with 6 bases of the junction left unmatched. The CDR3 loop spans 15 amino acids. Germline V gene sequence: CDR1 SGHRS, CDR2 YFSETQ. For the CDR3, the DNA is TGCGCCAGCAGCTCTGGGGGGACAGGCAACTATGGCTACACCTTC. This gives the protein CASSSGGTGNYGYTF.

V gene TRBV7-9 combines with J gene TRBJ2-5; 10 bases are a match to TRBD1. The germline gives CDR1 SEHNR, CDR2 FQNEAQ (reference sequence). Unmatched junction bases numbered 11, after V lost 5 bases and J lost 5 bases. This CDR3 contains 16 residues. The CDR3 sequence is CASSRDPRGQGETQYF. DNA of the CDR3: TGTGCCAGCAGCCGGGACCCCCGGGGACAGGGGGAGACCCAGTACTTC.

The chain carries TRBV7-9 and TRBJ2-1; D gene uncertain. The length of the CDR3 is 17 residues. V gave up 6 bases and J gave up 2 bases, with 20 bases separating them. CDR1 is SEHNR and CDR2 is FQNEAQ in the germline V gene (reference sequence). The CDR3 nucleotides read TGTGCCAGCAGAAGAGGTGATAATTACGGCGCCTACAATGAGCAGTTCTTC. This sequence encodes CASRRGDNYGAYNEQFF.

This chain uses TRBV6-2 or TRBV6-3 with TRBJ2-1; 8 bases line up with TRBD2. Per the germline V gene, CDR1 is MNHEY and CDR2 is SVGEGT. The J segment lost 8 bases and the V segment lost 5 bases, leaving 17 bases of the junction unmatched. This CDR3 is built from 17 residues. The CDR3 nucleotides are TGTGCCAGCAGTCTTTACCGATTGCTAGCGGGTGGCGATGAGCAGTTCTTC. Translation: CASSLYRLLAGGDEQFF.

This chain uses TRBV29-1 with TRBJ1-2, with unresolved D. In germline, CDR1 is SQVTM, CDR2 ANQGSEA. The CDR3 has 12 amino acids. Trimming shortened V by 5 bases and J by 1 base, and 8 bases separated the two germline ends. CDR3 DNA: TGCAGCGTTCGCGTGGTTAACTATGGCTACACCTTC. Its protein is CSVRVVNYGYTF.

The chain is built from TRBV5-1 and TRBJ2-5; D is possibly TRBD1 (5 bases). Germline values: CDR1 SGHRS, CDR2 YFSETQ. This CDR3 spans 15 amino acids. With 0 bases removed from V and 4 bases from J, the gap between germline ends came to 13 bases. The CDR3 nucleotides read TGCGCCAGCAGCTTGGGGCAGGGCCTAGGAGAGACCCAGTACTTC. Amino acid sequence: CASSLGQGLGETQYF.

The genes are TRBV13 and TRBJ1-2; D is possibly TRBD1 (6 bases). Germline V gene sequence: CDR1 PRHDT, CDR2 FYEKMQ (reference sequence). Trimming took off 7 bases at V and 8 bases at J, with 20 bases between the two ends. This CDR3 region has 14 residues. CDR3 sequence: CASTLGGYVGGYTF. CDR3 DNA: TGTGCCAGCACTCTAGGGGGATACGTTGGGGGCTACACCTTC.